This T cell receptor beta chain came from a study of T cells after yellow fever vaccination. For the study at large: Fractions with few cells were prepared using SMART-Seq v4 Ultra Low Input. General study points: When the response was secondary, it was weaker but reached its peak faster, day 5 versus 15. A small proportion of clonotypes was detected in both the CD4 and CD8 compartments.

Worth noting for this clonotype: The target antigen is unknown.

Template switching with 5'RACE generated the TCR cDNA and added a universal primer site and UMIs. TCRdb passed the 5' RACE reads through MiXCR, listing each CDR3 protein once. The profile shows a few hundred thousand distinct CDR3 sequences, 6.5% to 7.5% of them singletons. V dropped 0 bases and J dropped 5; count of bases not matched to a gene: 21. The length of the CDR3 is 21 residues. The source is a man younger than 45 who received the YFV17D yellow fever vaccine. The sequencing here drew on CD4+ T cells sorted from PBMCs, taken on the day of the yellow fever booster vaccination. The chain couples TRBV23-1 to TRBJ2-5; 10 nucleotides match TRBD2. TRBV23-1 is an open reading frame, and its role is uncertain. In DNA form, the CDR3 reads TGCGCCAGCAGTCAATCTTCCCAAGCGGGAGGGGCGTATACGGGTCTGGAGACCCAGTACTTC. Protein: CASSQSSQAGGAYTGLETQYF.